Below are 12 T cell receptor beta chains sequenced from a single sample in a study of T cells after yellow fever vaccination. TCRdb reprocessed the 5' RACE reads with MiXCR, giving one entry per CDR3 protein. Here the sample spans about 430,000 distinct CDR3 sequences, 15% to 20% being singletons. The sample was PBMCs, taken before the yellow fever booster vaccination. All receptors derive from a man younger than 30 who received the YFV17D yellow fever vaccine.

The chain couples TRBV12-3 or TRBV12-4 to TRBJ2-1; D is perhaps TRBD2 (5 bases). This CDR3 has 13 amino acids. V dropped 3 bases and J dropped 7 bases, with 10 bases sitting between them. The CDR3: CASSFRGWNEQFF. As DNA, the CDR3 is TGTGCCAGCAGTTTCCGGGGTTGGAATGAGCAGTTCTTC.

V usage is TRBV6-2 or TRBV6-3 and J usage is TRBJ2-3, with TRBD1 matching over 8 bases. V lost 2 bases, J lost 4 bases, and 8 bases stayed unmatched. This CDR3 spans 16 amino acids. Germline-derived CDR1 and CDR2 are MNHEY and SVGEGT. The CDR3 nucleotides read TGTGCCAGCAGTTACAACCCCCTCAGGGGGCCAGATACGCAGTATTTT. Its protein product is CASSYNPLRGPDTQYF.

This clonotype has more than one count but fewer than ten. The genes are TRBV7-9 and TRBJ2-5, with 9 bases identical to TRBD1. Trimming at V came to 4 bases and at J to 5 bases, leaving 5 bases not matched to a gene. CDR1 is SEHNR and CDR2 is FQNEAQ in the germline V gene (reference sequence). The length of the CDR3 is 14 residues. CDR3 nucleotide sequence: TGTGCCAGCAGCTCCCGGGACAGGGACGAGACCCAGTACTTC. This sequence encodes CASSSRDRDETQYF.

The chain combines TRBV4-3 with TRBJ2-3; no reliable D call. CDR1 and CDR2 (germline): LGHNA, YSLEER. The CDR3 runs to 16 residues. V shed 0 bases and J shed 2 bases, with 12 bases lying between them. The CDR3 sequence: CASSQDWYWLTDTQYF. The CDR3 DNA reads TGCGCCAGCAGCCAAGATTGGTACTGGCTCACAGATACGCAGTATTTT.

This clonotype was seen only a few times. The chain recombines TRBV4-3 with TRBJ2-2; 13 nucleotides match TRBD2. J was trimmed by 3 bases and V by 3 bases; bases with no gene match: 7. This CDR3 has 18 amino acids. Germline V gives CDR1 LGHNA, CDR2 YSLEER. CDR3: CASSQIWGTSGDTGELFF. The DNA of the CDR3 is TGCGCCAGCAGCCAGATTTGGGGGACTAGCGGGGACACCGGGGAGCTGTTTTTT.

The J gene is TRBJ1-5, the V gene TRBV6-2 or TRBV6-3, with D hard to call. V lost 0 bases and J 4 bases, leaving 7 bases between the germline ends. The V gene's germline CDR1 is MNHEY and CDR2 SVGEGT. This CDR3 has 14 residues. The CDR3 spells CASSYSSRNQPQHF. The CDR3 DNA reads as TGTGCCAGCAGTTACTCGAGTAGGAATCAGCCCCAGCATTTT.

V is TRBV6-5 and J is TRBJ1-2; tentative D call: TRBD1 (6 bases). V gave up 6 bases and J gave up 5 bases, with 13 bases separating them. This CDR3 is built from 13 residues. Per the germline V gene, CDR1 is MNHEY and CDR2 is SVGAGI. The CDR3 sequence: CASSDLQGYGYTF. CDR3 nucleotide sequence: TGTGCCAGCAGCGACCTACAGGGATATGGCTACACCTTC.

The chain joins TRBV5-4 to TRBJ2-1, with a possible D match to TRBD2 (7 bases). This CDR3 is built from 15 residues. The V end lost 3 bases, the J end lost 6 bases, and 16 bases lay between the germline ends. Germline loops: CDR1 SGHNT, CDR2 YYREEE (reference sequence). The CDR3 DNA is TGTGCCAGCAGCTCGATGGGGGGGGCGCGCAATGAGCAGTTCTTC. It codes for CASSSMGGARNEQFF.

The chain is built from TRBV20-1 and TRBJ1-5, with 12 bases fitting TRBD1. The CDR3 runs 14 residues. V dropped 6 bases and J dropped 5; count of bases not matched to a gene: 5. Germline CDR1 reads DFQATT; CDR2 reads SNEGSKA (reference sequence). The DNA of the CDR3 is TGCAGTGCGGCCGGGACAGGGGGCGATCAGCCCCAGCATTTT. Translating it yields CSAAGTGGDQPQHF.

The chain recombines TRBV5-1 with TRBJ2-2; D possibly corresponds to TRBD2 (6 bases). The CDR3 loop spans 16 amino acids. The V gene lost 2 bases and the J gene lost 4 bases, with 15 bases spanning the gap. CDR1 and CDR2 from the germline V gene are SGHRS and YFSETQ. Written as DNA, the CDR3 is TGCGCCAGCAGCTTATTGTCAGGGAGGACCACCGGGGAGCTGTTTTTT. Its protein product is CASSLLSGRTTGELFF.

There are a few counts of this clonotype. The CDR3 loop reads CASRPTGADTQYF. The CDR3 nucleotides are TGTGCCAGCAGACCGACAGGGGCAGATACGCAGTATTTT. The chain combines TRBV2 with TRBJ2-3, with 8 bases aligning to TRBD1. This CDR3 has 13 amino acids. CDR1 and CDR2 (germline): SNHLY, FYNNEI. Germline trimming cut 6 bases from V and 4 bases from J; bases unmatched to any gene: 3.

This clonotype was recorded a few times. The rearrangement uses TRBV6-2 or TRBV6-3 and TRBJ1-2, with TRBD1 matching 8 bases. This CDR3 is 13 amino acids long. The V segment lost 7 bases and the J segment 2 bases; nucleotides outside the gene matches: 3. Germline CDR1 reads MNHEY; CDR2 reads SVGEGT. CDR3 sequence reads: CASMDRENYGYTF. The CDR3 DNA reads as TGTGCCAGCATGGACAGGGAAAACTATGGCTACACCTTC.